This T cell receptor beta chain was sequenced during a study of metastatic and nonmetastatic thyroid tumors. About the research overall: Repertoires were compared across blood and tumor or nodule tissue from malignant and benign thyroid patients.

Thyroid surgery was preceded by no treatment in any patient. Regarding the study as a whole: Relative to benign nodules, malignant thyroid tumors were reportedly characterized by significantly elevated TCR beta diversity in blood and tumor.

Germline assignment: CDR1 LGHNA and CDR2 YSLEER. The CDR3 contains 17 residues. The ends were cut back, 0 bases at V and 6 bases at J, with 20 bases in the middle. Original handling: Using the CDR3 differences seen across clinicopathological groups, the authors built a distant-metastasis classifier for papillary thyroid cancer, which was meant to discriminate distant-metastatic patients. Using MiXCR, TCRdb re-called clones from the PCR reads. TCRdb's processing, not the study's, gives the V and J calls here. Seen here are under 50,000 clones, over 15% observed once, and the top ten hold around 13%. At least ten counts were recorded for this clone. Antigen unknown. The same CDR3 also results from other DNA sequences found in this sample.

The sample was tumor tissue. This sequence originates from a female donor with papillary thyroid cancer or a benign thyroid nodule (not recorded which). Some clones in this sample may be carry-over from other donors' samples. V gene TRBV4-3 combines with J gene TRBJ1-2; weak D call: TRBD1 (6 bases). CDR3 region: CASSQEGWGARSHGYTF. CDR3 nucleotides: TGCGCCAGCAGCCAAGAGGGGTGGGGGGCCCGAAGTCATGGCTACACCTTC.